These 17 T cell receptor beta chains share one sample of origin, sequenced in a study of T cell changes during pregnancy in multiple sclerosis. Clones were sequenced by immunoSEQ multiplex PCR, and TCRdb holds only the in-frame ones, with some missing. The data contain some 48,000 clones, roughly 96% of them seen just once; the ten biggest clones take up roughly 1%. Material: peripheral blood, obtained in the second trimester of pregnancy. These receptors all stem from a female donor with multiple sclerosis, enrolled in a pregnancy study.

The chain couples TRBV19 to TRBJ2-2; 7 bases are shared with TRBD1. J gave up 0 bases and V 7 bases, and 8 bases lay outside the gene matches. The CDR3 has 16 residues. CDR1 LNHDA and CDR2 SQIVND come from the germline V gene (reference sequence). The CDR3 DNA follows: TGTGCCAGTACCGATCCCGGGACAGCGAACACCGGGGAGCTGTTTTTT. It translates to CASTDPGTANTGELFF. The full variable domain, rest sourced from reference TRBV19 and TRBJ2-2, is DGGITQSPKYLFRKEGQNVTLSCEQNLNHDAMYWYRQDPGQGLRLIYYSQIVNDFQKGDIAEGYSVSREKKESFPLTVTSAQKNPTAFYLCASTDPGTANTGELFFGEGSRLTVL.

CDR3 DNA sequence: TGTGCCAGCAGTGAAGCGGGGGGAAGCTCCTACGAGCAGTACTTC. This translates into CASSEAGGSSYEQYF. V gene TRBV6-1 combines with J gene TRBJ2-7, with D maybe TRBD2 (6 bases). Germline CDR1 MNHNS, CDR2 SASEGT. The CDR3 is 15 residues long. Between the trimmed V and J ends, which lost 0 bases and 0 bases, there was a span of 9 bases.

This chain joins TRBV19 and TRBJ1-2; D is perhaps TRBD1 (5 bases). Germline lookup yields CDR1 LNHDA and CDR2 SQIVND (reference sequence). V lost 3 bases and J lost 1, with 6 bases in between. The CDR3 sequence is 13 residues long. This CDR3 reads CASSIGGNYGYTF. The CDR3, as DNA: TGTGCCAGTAGTATCGGGGGTAACTATGGCTACACCTTC.

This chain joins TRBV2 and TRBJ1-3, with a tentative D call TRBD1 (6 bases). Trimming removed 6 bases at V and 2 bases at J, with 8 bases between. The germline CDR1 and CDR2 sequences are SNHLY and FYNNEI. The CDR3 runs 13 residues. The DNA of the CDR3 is TGTGCCAGCAGGGGGGACACTGGAAACACCATATATTTT. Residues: CASRGDTGNTIYF.

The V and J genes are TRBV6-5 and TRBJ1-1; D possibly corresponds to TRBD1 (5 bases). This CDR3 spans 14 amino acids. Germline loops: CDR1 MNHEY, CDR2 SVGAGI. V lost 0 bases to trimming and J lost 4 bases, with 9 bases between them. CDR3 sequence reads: CASSYSTGRTEAFF. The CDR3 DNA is TGTGCCAGCAGTTACTCTACAGGCCGCACTGAAGCTTTCTTT.

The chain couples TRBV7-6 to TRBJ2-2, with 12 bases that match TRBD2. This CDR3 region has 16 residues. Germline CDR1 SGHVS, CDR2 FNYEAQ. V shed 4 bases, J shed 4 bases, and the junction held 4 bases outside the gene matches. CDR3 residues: CASSYLAGGVTGELFF. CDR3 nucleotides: TGTGCCAGCAGCTACCTAGCGGGGGGGGTCACCGGGGAGCTGTTTTTT.

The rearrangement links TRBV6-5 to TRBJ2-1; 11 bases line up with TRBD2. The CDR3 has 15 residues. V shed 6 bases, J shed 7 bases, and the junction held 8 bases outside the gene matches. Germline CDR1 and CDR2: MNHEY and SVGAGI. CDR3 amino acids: CASRRLAGGVNEQFF. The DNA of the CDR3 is TGTGCCAGCAGGAGGCTAGCGGGAGGCGTGAATGAGCAGTTCTTC.

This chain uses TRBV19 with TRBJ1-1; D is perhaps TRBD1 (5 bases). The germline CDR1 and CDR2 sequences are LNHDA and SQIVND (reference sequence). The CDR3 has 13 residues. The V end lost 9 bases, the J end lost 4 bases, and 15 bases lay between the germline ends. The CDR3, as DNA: TGTGCCAGCACCGGAGGGGTTGCCACTGAAGCTTTCTTT. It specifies CASTGGVATEAFF.

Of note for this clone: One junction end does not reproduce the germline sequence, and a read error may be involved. The CDR3 DNA follows: TGTGCCGGCAGCTTGCGAGGAGACTCTGAAGCTTTCTTT. This gives the protein CAGSLRGDSEAFF. The chain couples TRBV11-2 to TRBJ1-1; D is undetermined. The CDR3 runs to 13 residues. The germline V gene encodes CDR1 SGHAT and CDR2 FQNNGV.

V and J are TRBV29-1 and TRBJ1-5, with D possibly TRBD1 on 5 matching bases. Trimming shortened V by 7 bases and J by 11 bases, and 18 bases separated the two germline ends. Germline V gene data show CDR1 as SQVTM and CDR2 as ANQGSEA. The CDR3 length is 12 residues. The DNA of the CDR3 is TGCAGCGCTGGACACCCTAATGGGGCCCAGCATTTT. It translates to CSAGHPNGAQHF. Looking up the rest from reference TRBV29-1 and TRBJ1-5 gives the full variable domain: SAVISQKPSRDICQRGTSLTIQCQVDSQVTMMFWYRQQPGQSLTLIATANQGSEATYESGFVIDKFPISRPNLTFSTLTVSNMSPEDSSIYLCSAGHPNGAQHFGDGTRLSIL.

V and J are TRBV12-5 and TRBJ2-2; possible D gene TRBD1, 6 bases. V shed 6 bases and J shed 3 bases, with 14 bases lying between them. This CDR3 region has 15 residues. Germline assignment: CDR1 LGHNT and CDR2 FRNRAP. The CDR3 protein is CASGSTRGYTGELFF. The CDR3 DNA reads TGTGCTAGTGGATCAACCAGGGGATACACCGGGGAGCTGTTTTTT.

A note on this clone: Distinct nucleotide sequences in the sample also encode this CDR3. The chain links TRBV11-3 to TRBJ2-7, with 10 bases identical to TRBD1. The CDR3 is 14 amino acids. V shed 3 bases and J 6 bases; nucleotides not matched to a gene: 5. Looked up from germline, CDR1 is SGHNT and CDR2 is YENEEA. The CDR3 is CASSFSGQGREQYF. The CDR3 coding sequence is TGTGCCAGCAGCTTCTCGGGACAGGGGCGCGAGCAGTACTTC.

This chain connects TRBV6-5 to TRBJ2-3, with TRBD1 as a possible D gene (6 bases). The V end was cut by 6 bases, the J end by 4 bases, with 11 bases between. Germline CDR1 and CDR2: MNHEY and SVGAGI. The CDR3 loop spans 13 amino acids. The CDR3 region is CASSDRTADTQYF. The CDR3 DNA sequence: TGTGCCAGCAGCGACAGGACCGCAGATACGCAGTATTTT.

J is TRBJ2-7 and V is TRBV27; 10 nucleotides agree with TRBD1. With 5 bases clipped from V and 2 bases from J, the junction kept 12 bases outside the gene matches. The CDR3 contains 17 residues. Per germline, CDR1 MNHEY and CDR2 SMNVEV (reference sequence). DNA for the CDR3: TGTGCCAGCAGTAGCCCCTCGAGAGGGACAGGGGCCTACGAGCAGTACTTC. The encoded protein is CASSSPSRGTGAYEQYF.

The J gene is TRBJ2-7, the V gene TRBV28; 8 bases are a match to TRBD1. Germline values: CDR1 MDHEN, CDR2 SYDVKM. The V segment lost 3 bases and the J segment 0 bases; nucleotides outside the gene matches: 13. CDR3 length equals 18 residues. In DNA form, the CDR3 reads TGTGCCAGCAGTTTCTTCCCAGGGGGCCGATTTGGCTCCTACGAGCAGTACTTC. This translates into CASSFFPGGRFGSYEQYF.

CDR3 sequence (DNA): TGTGCCAGCAGGACAGGGGTGGGGAACTATGGCTACACCTTC. This sequence encodes CASRTGVGNYGYTF. The chain carries TRBV2 and TRBJ1-2; 8 nucleotides match TRBD1. Trimming at V came to 6 bases and at J to 2 bases, leaving 5 bases not matched to a gene. The CDR3 covers 14 residues. The germline V gene has CDR1 SNHLY and CDR2 FYNNEI.

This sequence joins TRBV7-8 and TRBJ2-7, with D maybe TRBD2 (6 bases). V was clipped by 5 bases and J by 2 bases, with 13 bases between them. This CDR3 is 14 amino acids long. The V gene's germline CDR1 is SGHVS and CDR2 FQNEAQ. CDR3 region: CASSLGPGAYEQYF. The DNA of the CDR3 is TGTGCCAGCAGCCTAGGCCCGGGGGCCTACGAGCAGTACTTC. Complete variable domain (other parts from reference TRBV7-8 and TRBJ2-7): GAGVSQSPRYKVAKRGQDVALRCDPISGHVSLFWYQQALGQGPEFLTYFQNEAQLDKSGLPSDRFFAERPEGSVSTLKIQRTQQEDSAVYLCASSLGPGAYEQYFGPGTRLTVT.